This T cell receptor beta chain appears in the sequencing data of a study of OX40 agonist ivuxolimab in advanced cancers. The study's findings and limits: The 0.1-3.0 mg/kg partial responders had among the lowest clonal expansion. Relative to CD4+ cells, CD8+ T cells on average had more expanded clones.

Blood draws occurred at baseline, cycle 4 day 1, and cycle 7 day 1. A remark on this clone: Its cognate antigen is unknown.

The V end was cut by 4 bases, the J end by 12 bases, with 10 bases between. Germline loops: CDR1 SGHAT, CDR2 FQNNGV. The CDR3 extends over 11 amino acids. Method: immunoSEQ multiplex PCR; TCRdb's copy keeps in-frame clones and lacks some. The sample yields fewer than 85,000 clones, approximately 80% seen once. The V gene is TRBV11-2, the J gene TRBJ2-1; maybe TRBD2 (7 bases). The sequencing used CD4+ or CD8+ T cells sorted from blood, collected in a trial of the OX40 agonist ivuxolimab. The sequence derives from an adult with an advanced solid tumor such as melanoma, head and neck, liver or kidney cancer. The CDR3 DNA is TGTGCCAGCAGCTCGGCGGGGGCGCAGTTCTTC. Its translation is CASSSAGAQFF.